This T cell receptor beta chain comes out of a study of blood T cell repertoires in COVID-19. Overall study: Some COVID-19 samples were acute and others convalescent; all came from the United States, Italy and Spain.

Per the original methods: Amplified reference gene primers provided the basis for estimating nucleated cell counts. Some clones are missing from TCRdb's copy, which holds only in-frame ones; the method was immunoSEQ multiplex PCR. The V and J calls and the clone size are those of that table, but D and trimming were determined from the DNA. The repertoire holds more than 200,000 clones, with 75% to 90% as singletons. Participants spanned ages about 18 to 100 years and resided in 20 to 30 US areas. Donors were grouped by their self-reported clinical history. This CDR3 contains 14 residues. Germline V lookup: CDR1 KGHDR, CDR2 SFDVKD. With V trimmed by 2 bases and J by 5 bases, 2 bases remained unmatched.

The chain couples TRBV24-1 to TRBJ1-2; 9 bases fit TRBD1. The sample consisted of PBMCs or T cells enriched from blood (not recorded which). The sequence was collected from a woman between 25 and 40 years old with acute COVID-19. The CDR3 loop reads CATSDWGQGYGYTF. Written as DNA, the CDR3 is TGTGCCACCAGTGATTGGGGACAGGGTTATGGCTACACCTTC.